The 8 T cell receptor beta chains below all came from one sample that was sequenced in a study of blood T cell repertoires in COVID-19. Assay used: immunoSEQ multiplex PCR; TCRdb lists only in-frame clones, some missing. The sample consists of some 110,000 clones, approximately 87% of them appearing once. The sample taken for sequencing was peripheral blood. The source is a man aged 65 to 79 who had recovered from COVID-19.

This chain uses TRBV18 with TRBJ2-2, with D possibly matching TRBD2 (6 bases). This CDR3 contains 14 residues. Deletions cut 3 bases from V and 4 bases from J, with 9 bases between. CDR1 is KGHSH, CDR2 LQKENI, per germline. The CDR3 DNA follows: TGTGCCAGCTCACCCCGGCGGGGCACCGGGGAGCTGTTTTTT. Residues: CASSPRRGTGELFF.

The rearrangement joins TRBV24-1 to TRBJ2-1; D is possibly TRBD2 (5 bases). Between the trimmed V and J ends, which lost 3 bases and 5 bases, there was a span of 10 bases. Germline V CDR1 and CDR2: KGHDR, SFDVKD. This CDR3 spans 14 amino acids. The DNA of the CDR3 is TGTGCCACCAGTGATCCTAGACTAAACAATGAGCAGTTCTTC. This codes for CATSDPRLNNEQFF.

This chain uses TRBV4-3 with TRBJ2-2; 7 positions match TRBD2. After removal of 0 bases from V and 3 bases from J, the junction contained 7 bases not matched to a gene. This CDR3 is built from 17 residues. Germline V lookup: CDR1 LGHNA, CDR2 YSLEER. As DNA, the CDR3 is TGCGCCAGCAGCCAAGATGTCGGGGGGTTGGACACCGGGGAGCTGTTTTTT. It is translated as CASSQDVGGLDTGELFF.

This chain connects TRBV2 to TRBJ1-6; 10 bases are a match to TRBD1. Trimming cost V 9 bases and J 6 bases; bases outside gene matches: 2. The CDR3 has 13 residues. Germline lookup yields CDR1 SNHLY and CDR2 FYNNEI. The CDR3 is CARGQGINSPLHF. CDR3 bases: TGTGCCAGGGGACAGGGGATTAATTCACCCCTCCACTTT. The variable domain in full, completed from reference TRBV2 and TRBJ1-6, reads EPEVTQTPSHQVTQMGQEVILRCVPISNHLYFYWYRQILGQKVEFLVSFYNNEISEKSEIFDDQFSVERPDGSNFTLKIRSTKLEDSAMYFCARGQGINSPLHFGNGTRLTVT.

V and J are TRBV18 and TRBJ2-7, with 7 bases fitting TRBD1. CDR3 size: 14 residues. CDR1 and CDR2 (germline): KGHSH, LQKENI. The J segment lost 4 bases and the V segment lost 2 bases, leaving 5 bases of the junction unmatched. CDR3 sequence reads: CASSPGTAIYEQYF. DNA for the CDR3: TGTGCCAGCTCACCAGGGACAGCAATATACGAGCAGTACTTC.

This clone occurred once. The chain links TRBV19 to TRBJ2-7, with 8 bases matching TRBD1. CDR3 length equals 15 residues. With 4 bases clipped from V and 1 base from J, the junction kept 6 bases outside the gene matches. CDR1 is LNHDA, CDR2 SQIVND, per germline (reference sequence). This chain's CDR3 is CASSTGQVGSYEQYF. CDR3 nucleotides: TGTGCCAGTAGTACGGGACAGGTGGGGTCCTACGAGCAGTACTTC.

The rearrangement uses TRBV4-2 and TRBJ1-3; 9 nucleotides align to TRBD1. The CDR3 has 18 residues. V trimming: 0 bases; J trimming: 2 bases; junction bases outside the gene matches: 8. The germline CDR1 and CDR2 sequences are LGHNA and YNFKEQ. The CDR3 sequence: CASSQDPVRQGAGNTIYF. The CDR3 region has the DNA TGTGCCAGCAGCCAAGACCCTGTACGACAGGGGGCTGGAAACACCATATATTTT.

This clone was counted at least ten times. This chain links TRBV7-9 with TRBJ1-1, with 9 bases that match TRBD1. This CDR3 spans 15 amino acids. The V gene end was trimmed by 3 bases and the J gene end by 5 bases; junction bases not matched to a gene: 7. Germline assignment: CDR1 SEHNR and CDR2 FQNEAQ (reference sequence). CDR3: CASSFPTGGRTEAFF. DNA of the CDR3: TGTGCCAGCAGCTTCCCCACAGGGGGCAGGACTGAAGCTTTCTTT.